This T cell receptor (beta chain) was sequenced during a study of T cells in Graves' hyperthyroidism and ophthalmopathy. From RNA transcripts, TCR beta CDR3 regions were amplified. The TCR CDR3 first-round RT-PCR relied on the HTBI primer set. TCRdb called the multiplex PCR reads again in MiXCR, with one record for every CDR3 protein. Of about 640,000 distinct CDR3 sequences listed, less than 25% were seen once; the top ten hold 30% to 40%. The CDR3 loop spans 16 amino acids. Germline-derived CDR1 and CDR2 are SGHVS and FQNEAQ. The sample holds a few counts of this clonotype. One end of the junction is discordant with germline, which a read error may explain.

The gene calls are TRBV7-8 and TRBJ2-7; D possibly uses TRBD1 or TRBD2 (5 bases each). Sequencing used blood. The source of this sequence is a young man with Graves' ophthalmopathy. CDR3 bases: TGTGCCAGCAGCTTAGGTACGGGGCAGGTCTCCCACGAGCAGTACTTC. Translation gives CASSLGTGQVSHEQYF.